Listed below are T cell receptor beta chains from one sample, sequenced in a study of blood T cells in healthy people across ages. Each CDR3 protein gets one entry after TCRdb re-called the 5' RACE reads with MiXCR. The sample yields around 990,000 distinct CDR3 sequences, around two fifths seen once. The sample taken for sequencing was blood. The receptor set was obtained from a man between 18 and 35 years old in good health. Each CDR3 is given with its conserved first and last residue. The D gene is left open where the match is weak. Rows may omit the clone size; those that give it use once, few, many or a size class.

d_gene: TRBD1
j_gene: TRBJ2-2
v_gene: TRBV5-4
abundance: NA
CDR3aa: CASSFPGQGAGELFF
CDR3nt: TGTGCCAGCAGCTTTCCGGGACAGGGGGCCGGGGAGCTGTTTTTT

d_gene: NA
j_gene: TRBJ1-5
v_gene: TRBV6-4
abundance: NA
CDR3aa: CASSEEAANQPQHF
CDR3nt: TGTGCCAGCAGTGAGGAGGCTGCCAATCAGCCCCAGCATTTT

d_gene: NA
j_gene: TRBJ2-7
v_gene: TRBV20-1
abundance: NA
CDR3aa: CSASPGPSTYEQYF
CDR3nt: TGCAGTGCTAGCCCGGGACCTTCCACCTACGAGCAGTACTTC

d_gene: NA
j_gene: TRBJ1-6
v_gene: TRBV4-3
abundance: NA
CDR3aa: CASSQDLGINSPLHF
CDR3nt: TGCGCCAGCAGCCAAGATCTAGGGATTAATTCACCCCTCCACTTT

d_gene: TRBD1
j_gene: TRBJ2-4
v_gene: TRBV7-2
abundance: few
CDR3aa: CASSLIEGQGHIQYF
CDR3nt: TGTGCCAGCAGCTTAATAGAGGGACAGGGTCACATTCAGTACTTC

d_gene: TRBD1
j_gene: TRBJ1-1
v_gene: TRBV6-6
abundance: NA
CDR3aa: CASRSDRVIYMNTEAFF
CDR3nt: TGTGCCAGCAGGTCAGACAGGGTTATCTACATGAACACTGAAGCTTTCTTT

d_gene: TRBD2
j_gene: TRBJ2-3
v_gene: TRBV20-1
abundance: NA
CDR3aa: CIATGLAGGQSTDTQYF
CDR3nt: TGCATTGCGACCGGACTAGCGGGGGGACAAAGCACAGATACGCAGTATTTT

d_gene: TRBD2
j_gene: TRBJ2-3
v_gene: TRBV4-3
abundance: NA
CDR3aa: CASSVGGLDRDTQYF
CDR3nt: TGCGCCAGCAGCGTGGGTGGACTAGACCGAGATACGCAGTATTTT

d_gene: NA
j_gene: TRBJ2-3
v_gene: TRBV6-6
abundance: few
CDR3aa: CASRGRSTDTQYF
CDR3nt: TGTGCCAGCCGGGGGCGCAGCACAGATACGCAGTATTTT

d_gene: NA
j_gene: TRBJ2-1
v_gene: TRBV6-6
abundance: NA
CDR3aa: CASSFSQSHGKEQFF
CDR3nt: TGTGCCAGCAGTTTTAGTCAGTCCCATGGGAAAGAGCAGTTCTTC

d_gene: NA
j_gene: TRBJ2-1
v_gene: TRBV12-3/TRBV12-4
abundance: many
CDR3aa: CASSFESGSSYNEQFF
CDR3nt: TGTGCCAGCAGTTTCGAGTCCGGAAGCTCCTACAATGAGCAGTTCTTC

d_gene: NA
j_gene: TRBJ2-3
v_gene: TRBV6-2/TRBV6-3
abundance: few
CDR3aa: CASSYGGGLSTQYF
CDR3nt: TGTGCCAGCAGTTACGGTGGGGGTTTAAGTACGCAGTATTTT

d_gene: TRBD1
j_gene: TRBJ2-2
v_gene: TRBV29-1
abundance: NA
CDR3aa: CSVEKPGQGGTGELFF
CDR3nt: TGCAGCGTGGAAAAACCGGGACAGGGAGGCACCGGGGAGCTGTTTTTT

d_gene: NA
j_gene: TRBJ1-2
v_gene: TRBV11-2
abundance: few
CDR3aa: CASSLDRWGANYGYTF
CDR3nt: TGTGCCAGCAGCTTAGATCGGTGGGGAGCTAACTATGGCTACACCTTC

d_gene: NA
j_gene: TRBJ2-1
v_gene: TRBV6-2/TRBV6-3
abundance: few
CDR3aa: CASSPKRSSYNEQFF
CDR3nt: TGTGCCAGCAGTCCTAAGAGGAGCTCCTACAATGAGCAGTTCTTC

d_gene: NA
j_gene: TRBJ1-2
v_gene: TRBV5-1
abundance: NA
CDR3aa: CASSARQAIYGYTF
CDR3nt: TGCGCCAGCAGCGCCAGACAGGCTATCTATGGCTACACCTTC

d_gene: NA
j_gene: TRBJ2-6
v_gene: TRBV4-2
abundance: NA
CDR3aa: CASSQEASGANVLTF
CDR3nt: TGTGCCAGCAGCCAAGAAGCCTCTGGGGCCAACGTCCTGACTTTC

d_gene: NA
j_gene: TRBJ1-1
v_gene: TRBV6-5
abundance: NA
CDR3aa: CASSGRTEIEAFF
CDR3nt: TGTGCCAGCAGTGGCCGGACGGAGATTGAAGCTTTCTTT

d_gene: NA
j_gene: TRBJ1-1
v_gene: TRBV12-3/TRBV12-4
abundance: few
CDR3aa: CASSLVGTPLQGTEAFF
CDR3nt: TGTGCCAGCAGTTTAGTTGGGACACCCCTTCAGGGCACTGAAGCTTTCTTT

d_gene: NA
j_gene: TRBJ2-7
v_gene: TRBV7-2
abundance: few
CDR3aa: CASSLEVWRSYEQYF
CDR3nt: TGTGCCAGCAGCTTAGAGGTTTGGCGATCCTACGAGCAGTACTTC

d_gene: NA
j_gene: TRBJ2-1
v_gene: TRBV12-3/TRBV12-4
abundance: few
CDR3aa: CASRRDIRSYNEQFF
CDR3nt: TGTGCCAGCAGGCGGGACATTCGCTCCTACAATGAGCAGTTCTTC

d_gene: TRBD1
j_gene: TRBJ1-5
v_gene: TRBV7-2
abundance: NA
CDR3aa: CASSKTGDQPQHF
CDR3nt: TGTGCCAGCTCGAAGACAGGGGATCAGCCCCAGCATTTT

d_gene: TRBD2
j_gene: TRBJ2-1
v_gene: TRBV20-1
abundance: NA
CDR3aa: CSVSLLLAGHYNEQFF
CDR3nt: TGCAGTGTCTCCCTATTGCTAGCGGGCCACTACAATGAGCAGTTCTTC

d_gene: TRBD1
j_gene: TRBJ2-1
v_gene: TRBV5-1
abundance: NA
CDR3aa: CASSQQQGANNEQFF
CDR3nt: TGCGCCAGCAGCCAACAACAGGGGGCAAACAATGAGCAGTTCTTC

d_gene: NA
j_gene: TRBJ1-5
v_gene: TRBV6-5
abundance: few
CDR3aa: CASSYRMAGQNSNQPQHF
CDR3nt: TGTGCCAGCAGTTACAGAATGGCAGGCCAAAATAGCAATCAGCCCCAGCATTTT

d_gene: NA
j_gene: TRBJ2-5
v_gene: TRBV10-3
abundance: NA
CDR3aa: CAISESTAAFDGQYF
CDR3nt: TGTGCCATCAGTGAGTCGACGGCTGCGTTCGACGGGCAGTACTTC

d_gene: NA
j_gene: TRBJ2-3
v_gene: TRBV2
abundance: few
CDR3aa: CASSRQSDTDTQYF
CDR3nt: TGTGCCAGCAGCCGGCAGAGCGACACTGATACGCAGTATTTT

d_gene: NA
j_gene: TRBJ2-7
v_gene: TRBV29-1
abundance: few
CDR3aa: CSVEGQGGDYEQYF
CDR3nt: TGCAGCGTTGAAGGGCAGGGTGGGGACTACGAGCAGTACTTC

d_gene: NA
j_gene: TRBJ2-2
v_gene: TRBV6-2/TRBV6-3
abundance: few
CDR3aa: CASIKAGSGELFF
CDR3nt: TGTGCCAGCATCAAAGCAGGGTCCGGGGAGCTGTTTTTT

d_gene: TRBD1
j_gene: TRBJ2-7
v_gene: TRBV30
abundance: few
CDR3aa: CAWDPGQGVHEQYF
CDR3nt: TGTGCCTGGGATCCGGGACAGGGGGTCCACGAGCAGTACTTC

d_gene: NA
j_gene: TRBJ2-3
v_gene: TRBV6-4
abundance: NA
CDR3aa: CASSVGGMSGDTQYF
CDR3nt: TGTGCCAGCAGTGTAGGCGGGATGTCTGGAGATACGCAGTATTTT

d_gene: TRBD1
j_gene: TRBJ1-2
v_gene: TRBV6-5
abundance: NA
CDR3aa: CANSYAGQGSYGYTF
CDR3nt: TGTGCCAACAGTTACGCGGGACAGGGATCCTATGGCTACACCTTC

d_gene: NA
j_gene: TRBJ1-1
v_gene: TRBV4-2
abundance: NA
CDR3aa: CASSQAAENTEAFF
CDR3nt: TGTGCCAGCAGCCAGGCCGCTGAGAACACTGAAGCTTTCTTT

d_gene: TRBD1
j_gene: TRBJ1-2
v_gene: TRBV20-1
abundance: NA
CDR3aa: CSAKNDRGYGYTF
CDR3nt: TGCAGTGCCAAAAACGACAGGGGTTATGGCTACACCTTC

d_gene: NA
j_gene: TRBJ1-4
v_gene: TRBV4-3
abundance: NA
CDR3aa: CASSQDYGGLWEKLFF
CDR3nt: TGCGCCAGCAGCCAAGATTACGGGGGGCTTTGGGAAAAACTGTTTTTT

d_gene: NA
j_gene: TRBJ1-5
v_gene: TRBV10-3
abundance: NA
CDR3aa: CAISDRTYSNQPQHF
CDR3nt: TGTGCCATCAGTGATCGGACTTATAGCAATCAGCCCCAGCATTTT

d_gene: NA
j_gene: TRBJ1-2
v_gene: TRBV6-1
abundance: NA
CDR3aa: CASTQTVNYGYTF
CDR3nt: TGTGCCAGCACCCAGACAGTCAACTATGGCTACACCTTC

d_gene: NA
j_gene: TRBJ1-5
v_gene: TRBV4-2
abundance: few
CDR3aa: CASSQEGTSSNQPQHF
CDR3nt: TGTGCCAGCAGCCAAGAAGGGACTTCTAGCAATCAGCCCCAGCATTTT

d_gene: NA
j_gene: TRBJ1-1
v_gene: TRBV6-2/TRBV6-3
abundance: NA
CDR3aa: CASSYSIGRMNTEAFF
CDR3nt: TGTGCCAGCAGTTACTCGATTGGGCGTATGAACACTGAAGCTTTCTTT

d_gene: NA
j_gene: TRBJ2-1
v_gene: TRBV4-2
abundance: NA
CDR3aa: CASSRGSRQQIYNEQFF
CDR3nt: TGTGCCAGCAGCCGCGGGTCCAGGCAGCAGATATACAATGAGCAGTTCTTC

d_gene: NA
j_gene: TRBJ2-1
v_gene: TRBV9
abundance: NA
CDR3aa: CASSGAFKETQFF
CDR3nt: TGTGCCAGCAGCGGCGCCTTTAAAGAGACCCAGTTCTTC

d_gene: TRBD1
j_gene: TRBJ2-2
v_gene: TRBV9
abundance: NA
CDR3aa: CASSVGTGDSTGELFF
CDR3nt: TGTGCCAGCAGCGTAGGGACAGGGGATTCCACCGGGGAGCTGTTTTTT

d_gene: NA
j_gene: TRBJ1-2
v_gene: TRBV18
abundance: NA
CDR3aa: CASSSLPQGVNGYTF
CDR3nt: TGTGCCAGCTCATCCCTCCCCCAGGGAGTCAATGGCTACACCTTC

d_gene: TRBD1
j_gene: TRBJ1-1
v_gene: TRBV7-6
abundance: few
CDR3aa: CASSLAKYLGTGTHVRTNTEAFF
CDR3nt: TGTGCCAGCAGCTTAGCGAAGTATTTAGGGACAGGCACCCACGTACGGACGAACACTGAAGCTTTCTTT

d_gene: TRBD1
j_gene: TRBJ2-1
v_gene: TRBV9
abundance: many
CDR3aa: CASSAPGTGDSNEQFF
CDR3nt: TGTGCCAGCAGCGCGCCCGGGACAGGGGACAGCAATGAGCAGTTCTTC

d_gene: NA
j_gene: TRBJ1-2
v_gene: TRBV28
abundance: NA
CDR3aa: CASSLPVRGVGYTF
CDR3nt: TGTGCCAGCAGTTTACCGGTCAGGGGTGTTGGCTACACCTTC

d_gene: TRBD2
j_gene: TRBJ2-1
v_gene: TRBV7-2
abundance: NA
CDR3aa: CASRGTSGDYNEQFF
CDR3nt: TGTGCCAGCAGAGGGACTAGCGGGGACTACAATGAGCAGTTCTTC

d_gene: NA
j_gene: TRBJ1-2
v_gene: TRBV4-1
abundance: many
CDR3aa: CASSQETRNYGYTF
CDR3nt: TGCGCCAGCAGCCAAGAAACACGAAACTATGGCTACACCTTC

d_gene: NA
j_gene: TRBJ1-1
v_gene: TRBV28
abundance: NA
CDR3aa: CASTGSYTEAFF
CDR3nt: TGTGCCAGTACAGGGTCATACACTGAAGCTTTCTTT

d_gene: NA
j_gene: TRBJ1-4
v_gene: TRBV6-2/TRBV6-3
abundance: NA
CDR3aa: CASSPRGWGEKLFF
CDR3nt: TGTGCCAGCAGTCCCAGGGGATGGGGCGAAAAACTGTTTTTT

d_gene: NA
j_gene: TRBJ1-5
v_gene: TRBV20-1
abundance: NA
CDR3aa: CSASGGVNQPQHF
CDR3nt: TGCAGTGCTAGTGGTGGGGTCAATCAGCCCCAGCATTTT

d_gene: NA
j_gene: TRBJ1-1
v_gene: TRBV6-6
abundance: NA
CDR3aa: CASSYELRDGRDTEAFF
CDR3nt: TGTGCCAGCAGTTACGAGCTCCGGGACGGGCGGGACACTGAAGCTTTCTTT

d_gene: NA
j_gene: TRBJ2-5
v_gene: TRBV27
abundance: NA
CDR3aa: CASSLIAFSETQYF
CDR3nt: TGTGCCAGCAGTTTAATCGCATTTAGCGAGACCCAGTACTTC

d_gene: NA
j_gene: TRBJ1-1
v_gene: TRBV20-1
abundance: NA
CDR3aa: CSAYGGIITEAFF
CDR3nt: TGCAGTGCTTATGGGGGGATAATTACTGAAGCTTTCTTT

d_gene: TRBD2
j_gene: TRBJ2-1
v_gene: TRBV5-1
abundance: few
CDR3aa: CASSLMAGGSHNEQFF
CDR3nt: TGCGCCAGCAGCTTGATGGCGGGGGGGAGCCACAATGAGCAGTTCTTC